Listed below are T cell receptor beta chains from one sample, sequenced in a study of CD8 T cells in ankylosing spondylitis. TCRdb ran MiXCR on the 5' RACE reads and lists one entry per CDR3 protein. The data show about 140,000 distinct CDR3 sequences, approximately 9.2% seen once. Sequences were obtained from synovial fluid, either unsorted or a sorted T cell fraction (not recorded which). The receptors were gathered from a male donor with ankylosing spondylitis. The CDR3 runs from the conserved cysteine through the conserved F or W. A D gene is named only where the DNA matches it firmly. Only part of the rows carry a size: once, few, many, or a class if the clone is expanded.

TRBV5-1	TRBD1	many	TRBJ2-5	TGCGCCAGCAGCTTTCTGGGACAGCAAGAGACCCAGTACTTC	CASSFLGQQETQYF
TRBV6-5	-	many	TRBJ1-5	TGTGCCAGCAGTTACTCCCTCGATCAGCCCCAGCATTTT	CASSYSLDQPQHF
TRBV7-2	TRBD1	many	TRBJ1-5	TGTGCCAGCAGCTCACAGGGGACTTATAGCAATCAGCCCCAGCATTTT	CASSSQGTYSNQPQHF
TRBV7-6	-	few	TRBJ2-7	TGTGCCAGCAGCACCTTGGAGGGGAACGAGCAGTACTTC	CASSTLEGNEQYF
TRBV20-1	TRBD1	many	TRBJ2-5	TGCAGTGCCGGGACAGTTCTTTCGGCCCAGTACTTC	CSAGTVLSAQYF
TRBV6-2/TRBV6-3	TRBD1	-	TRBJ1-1	TGTGCCAGCACCGATCACGGACAGGGGGGGGCTGAAGCTTTCTTT	CASTDHGQGGAEAFF
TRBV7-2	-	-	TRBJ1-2	TGTGCCAGCAGCTTAGGGCTTTGGGGAGCAGGCTACACCTTC	CASSLGLWGAGYTF
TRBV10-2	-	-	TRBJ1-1	TGCGCCAGCAGTGTCCGCCCCCGGGCTGAAGCTTTCTTT	CASSVRPRAEAFF
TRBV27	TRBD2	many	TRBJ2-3	TGTGCCAGCAGTTTATTGGCTAGCGGGGGTGGGGCAGATACGCAGTATTTT	CASSLLASGGGADTQYF
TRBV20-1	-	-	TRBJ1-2	TGCAGTGCTAGTCAACCGGGACACCGGTTCCCCCATGGCTACACCTTC	CSASQPGHRFPHGYTF
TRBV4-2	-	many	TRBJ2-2	TGTGCCAGCAGCCAAGTGCGCTACACCGGGGAGCTGTTTTTT	CASSQVRYTGELFF
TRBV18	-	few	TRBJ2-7	TGTGCCAGCTCACCACAGCCCCCGCCAGGTACCTACGAGCAGTACTTC	CASSPQPPPGTYEQYF
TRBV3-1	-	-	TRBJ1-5	TGTGCCACCTCCCAACAGGTCAATCAGCCCCAGCATTTT	CATSQQVNQPQHF
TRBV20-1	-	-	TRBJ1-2	TGCAGTGCTAGAGATTGGACGGCAGGTCCAAACTATGGCTACACCTTC	CSARDWTAGPNYGYTF
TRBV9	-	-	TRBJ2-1	TGTGCCAGCGGGTACGGCTTTTACAATGAGCAGTTCTTC	CASGYGFYNEQFF
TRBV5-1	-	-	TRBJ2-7	TGCGCCAGCAGCTTGGCGGACGAGCAGTACTTC	CASSLADEQYF
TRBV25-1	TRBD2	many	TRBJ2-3	TGTGCCAGCAGTGAGTCCCGCAGGTCGAGCGGGGGGCCCCCAGATACGCAGTATTTT	CASSESRRSSGGPPDTQYF
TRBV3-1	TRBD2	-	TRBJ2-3	TGTGCCAGCAGCCTTAGCGGGGGCAGAGATACGCAGTATTTT	CASSLSGGRDTQYF
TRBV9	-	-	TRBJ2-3	TGTGCCAGCAGCTCGTACAGCACAGATACGCAGTATTTT	CASSSYSTDTQYF
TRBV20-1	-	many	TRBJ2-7	TGCAGTGTGAGGACTGACGGTCACGAGCAGTACTTC	CSVRTDGHEQYF
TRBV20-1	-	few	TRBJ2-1	TGCAGTGCTAGAGATAAAGAGTTTGGTTGGCGTGACAATGAGCAGTTCTTC	CSARDKEFGWRDNEQFF
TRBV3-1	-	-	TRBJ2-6	TGTGCCAGCGGCCAAGTTTCAGCCAGCTCTGGGGCCAACGTCCTGACTTTC	CASGQVSASSGANVLTF
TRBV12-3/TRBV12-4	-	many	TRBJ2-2	TGTGCCAGCAGTTTAGAGGCGGCCGGGACCGGGGAGCTGTTTTTT	CASSLEAAGTGELFF
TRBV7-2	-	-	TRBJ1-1	TGTGCCAGCAGCTTTAAAAGGTCGGCCACTGAAGCTTTCTTT	CASSFKRSATEAFF
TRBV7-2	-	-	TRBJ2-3	TGTGCCAGCAGCTTAATCTTCACAGATACGCAGTATTTT	CASSLIFTDTQYF
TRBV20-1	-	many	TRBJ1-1	TGCAGTGCTAAACAGGATTACACTGAAGCTTTCTTT	CSAKQDYTEAFF
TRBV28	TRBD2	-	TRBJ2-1	TGTGCCAGCGGGGATACTAGCGGAAGCTCCTACAATGAGCAGTTCTTC	CASGDTSGSSYNEQFF
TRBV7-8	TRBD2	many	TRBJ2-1	TGTGCCAGCAGCTTTCTAGCGGGGGCGTCCAATGAGCAGTTCTTC	CASSFLAGASNEQFF
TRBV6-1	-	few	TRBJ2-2	TGTGCCAGCAGTAGACCGGGCGGGACCGGGGAGCTGTTTTTT	CASSRPGGTGELFF
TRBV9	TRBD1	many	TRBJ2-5	TGTGCCAGCAGCCGGACAGGGGCAGAGACCCAGTACTTC	CASSRTGAETQYF
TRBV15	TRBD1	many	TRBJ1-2	TGTGCCACCAGCAGAGATCTTAGCGGGACAGCCTATGGCTACACCTTC	CATSRDLSGTAYGYTF
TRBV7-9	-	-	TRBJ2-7	TGTGCCAGCAGCTTAAGGCAGGGCTCCGAGCAGTACTTC	CASSLRQGSEQYF
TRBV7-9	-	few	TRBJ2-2	TGTGCCAGCAGCCTAGTAGGGGTCTCCACCGGGGAGCTGTTTTTT	CASSLVGVSTGELFF
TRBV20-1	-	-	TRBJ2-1	TGCAGTGCTAGAGATCAAGGGGGTGTTAGGTACAATGAGCAGTTCTTC	CSARDQGGVRYNEQFF
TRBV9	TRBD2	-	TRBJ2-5	TGTGCCAGCAGCATACGGGGCCGGGGGGTGCAAGAGACCCAGTACTTC	CASSIRGRGVQETQYF
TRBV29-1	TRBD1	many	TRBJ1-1	TGCAGCGTTTCCGGGGACAGGGGGAAGGGGGCCACTGAAGCTTTCTTT	CSVSGDRGKGATEAFF
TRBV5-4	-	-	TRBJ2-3	TGTGCCAGCAGCGGCAACAGGGAAGATACGCAGTATTTT	CASSGNREDTQYF